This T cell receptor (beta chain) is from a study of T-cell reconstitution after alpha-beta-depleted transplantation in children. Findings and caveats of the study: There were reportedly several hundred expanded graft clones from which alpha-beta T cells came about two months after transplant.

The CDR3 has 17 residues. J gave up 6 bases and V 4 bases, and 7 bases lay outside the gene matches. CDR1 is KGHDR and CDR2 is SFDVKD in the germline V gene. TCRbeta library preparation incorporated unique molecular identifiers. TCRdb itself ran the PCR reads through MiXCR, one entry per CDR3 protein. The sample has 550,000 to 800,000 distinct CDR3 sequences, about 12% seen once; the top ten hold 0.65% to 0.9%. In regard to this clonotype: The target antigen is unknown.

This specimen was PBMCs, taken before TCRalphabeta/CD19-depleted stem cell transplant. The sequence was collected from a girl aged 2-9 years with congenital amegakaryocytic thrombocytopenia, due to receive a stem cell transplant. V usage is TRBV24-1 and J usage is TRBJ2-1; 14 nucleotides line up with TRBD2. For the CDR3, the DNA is TGTGCCACCAGTGACGGGACTAGCGGGGGCTCAGGCAATGAGCAGTTCTTC. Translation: CATSDGTSGGSGNEQFF.